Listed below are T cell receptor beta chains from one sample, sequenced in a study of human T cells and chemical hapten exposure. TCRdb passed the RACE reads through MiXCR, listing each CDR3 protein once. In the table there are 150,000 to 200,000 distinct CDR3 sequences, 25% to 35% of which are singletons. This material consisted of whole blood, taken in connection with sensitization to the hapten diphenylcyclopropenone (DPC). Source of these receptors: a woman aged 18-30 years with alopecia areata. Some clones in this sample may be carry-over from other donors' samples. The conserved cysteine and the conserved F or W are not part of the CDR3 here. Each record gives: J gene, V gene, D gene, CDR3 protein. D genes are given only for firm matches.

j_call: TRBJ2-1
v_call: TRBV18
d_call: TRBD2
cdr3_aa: ASATSSGQPRDEQF

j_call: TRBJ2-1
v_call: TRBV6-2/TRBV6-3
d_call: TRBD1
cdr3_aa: ASSSSGGTYNEQF

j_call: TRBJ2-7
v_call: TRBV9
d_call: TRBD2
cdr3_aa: ASSVDASGRYEQY

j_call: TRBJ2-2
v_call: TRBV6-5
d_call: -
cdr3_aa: ASSYSWGVELF

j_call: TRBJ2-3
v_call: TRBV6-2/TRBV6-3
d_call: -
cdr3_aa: ASIRDNTDTQY

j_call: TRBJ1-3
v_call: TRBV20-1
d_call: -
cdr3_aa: SATSLGPSSGNTIY

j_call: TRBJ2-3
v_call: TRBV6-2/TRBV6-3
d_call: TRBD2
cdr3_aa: ASTLSGRIDTQY

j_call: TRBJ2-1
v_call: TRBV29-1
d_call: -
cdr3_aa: ILMGGPDNEQF

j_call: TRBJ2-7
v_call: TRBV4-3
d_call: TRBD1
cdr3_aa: ASSQEGTGNNYEQY

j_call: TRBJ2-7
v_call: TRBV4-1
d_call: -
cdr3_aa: ASSQGGAASYEQY

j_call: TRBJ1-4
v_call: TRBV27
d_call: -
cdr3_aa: ASRGGGPGEYEKLF

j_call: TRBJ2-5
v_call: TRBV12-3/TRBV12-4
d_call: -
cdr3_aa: ASSDWGETQY

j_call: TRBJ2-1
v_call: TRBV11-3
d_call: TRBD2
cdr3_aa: ASSPGGPGGLTGEQF

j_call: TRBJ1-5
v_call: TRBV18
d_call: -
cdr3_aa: ASSPQGKPQH

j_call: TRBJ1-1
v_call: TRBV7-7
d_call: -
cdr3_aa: ASSPDRTTEAF

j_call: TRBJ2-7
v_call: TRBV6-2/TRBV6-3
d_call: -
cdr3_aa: ASSGRYEQY

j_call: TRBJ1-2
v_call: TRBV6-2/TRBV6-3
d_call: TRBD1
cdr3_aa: ATGTDQNYGYT

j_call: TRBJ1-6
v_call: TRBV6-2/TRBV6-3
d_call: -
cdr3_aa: ASSFSYGYSPLH

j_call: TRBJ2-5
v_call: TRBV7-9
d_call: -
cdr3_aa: ASRNRDPRGGETQY

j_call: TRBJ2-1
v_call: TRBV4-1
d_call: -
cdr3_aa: ASSRGDREQF

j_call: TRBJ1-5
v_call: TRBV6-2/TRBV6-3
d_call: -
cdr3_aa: ASSFDLEHSNQPQH

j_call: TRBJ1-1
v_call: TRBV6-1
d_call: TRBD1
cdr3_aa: ASTLGQGWTEAF

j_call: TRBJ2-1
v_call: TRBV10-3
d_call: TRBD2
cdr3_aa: AIRLSHPALAGHNEQF

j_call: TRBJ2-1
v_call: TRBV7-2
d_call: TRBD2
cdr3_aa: ASSERDAASEQF

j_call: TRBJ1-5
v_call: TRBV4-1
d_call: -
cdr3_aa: ASSQRSKTGTPQH

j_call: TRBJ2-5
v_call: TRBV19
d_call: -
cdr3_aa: ASAPGVVETQY

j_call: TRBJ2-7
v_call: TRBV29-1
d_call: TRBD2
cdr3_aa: SGGTSGRSYEQY

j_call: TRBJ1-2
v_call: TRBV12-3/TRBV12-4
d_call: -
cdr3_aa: ASRVTNYGYT

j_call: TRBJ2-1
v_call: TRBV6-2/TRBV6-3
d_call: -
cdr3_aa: ASSYSTEQF

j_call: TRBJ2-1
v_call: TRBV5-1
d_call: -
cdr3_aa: ASSSASGPYYNEQF

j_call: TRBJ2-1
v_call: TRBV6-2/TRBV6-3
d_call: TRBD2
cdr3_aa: ASSYSGTSDYNEQF

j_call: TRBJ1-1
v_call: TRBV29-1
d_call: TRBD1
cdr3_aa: SVAGGSMNTEAF

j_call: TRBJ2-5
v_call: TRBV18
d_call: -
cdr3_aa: ASSPPLWETQY

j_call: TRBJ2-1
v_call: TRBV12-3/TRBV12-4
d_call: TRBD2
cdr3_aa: ASSFASGGASEQF

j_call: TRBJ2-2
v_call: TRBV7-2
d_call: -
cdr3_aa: ASSPFTPGELF

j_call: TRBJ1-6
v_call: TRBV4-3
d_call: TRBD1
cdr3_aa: ASSRESGTGGAPLH

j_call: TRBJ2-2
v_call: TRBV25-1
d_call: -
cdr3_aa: ASSESVTGELF

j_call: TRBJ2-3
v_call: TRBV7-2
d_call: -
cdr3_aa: ASSLAVSTDTQY

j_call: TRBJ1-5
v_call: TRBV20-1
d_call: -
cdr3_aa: SAPQGYSNQPQH

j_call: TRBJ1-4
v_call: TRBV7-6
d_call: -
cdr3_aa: ASSQSFEKLF

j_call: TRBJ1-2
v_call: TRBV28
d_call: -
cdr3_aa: ASSSEGWNGYT

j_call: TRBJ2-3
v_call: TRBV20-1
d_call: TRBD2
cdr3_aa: SAIAGGQATQY

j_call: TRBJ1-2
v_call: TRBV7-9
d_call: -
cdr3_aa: ASSLEVGGNGYT

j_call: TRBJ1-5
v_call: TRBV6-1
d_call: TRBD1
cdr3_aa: ASRKGQQNQPQH

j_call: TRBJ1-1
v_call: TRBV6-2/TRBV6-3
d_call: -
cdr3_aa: ASRNSGNEAF

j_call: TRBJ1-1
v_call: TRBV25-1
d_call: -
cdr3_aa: ASSEGYRGHTEAF

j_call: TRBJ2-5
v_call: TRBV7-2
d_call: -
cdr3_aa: ASSLVQFQGETQY

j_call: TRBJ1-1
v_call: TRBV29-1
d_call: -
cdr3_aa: SVKGDMNTEAF

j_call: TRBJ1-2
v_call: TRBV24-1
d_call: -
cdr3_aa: ATSGGLNYGYT

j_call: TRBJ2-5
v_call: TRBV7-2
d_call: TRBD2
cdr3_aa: ASSAQRGRARETQY

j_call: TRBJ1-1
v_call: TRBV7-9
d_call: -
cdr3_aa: ASSHPRGAPGTEAF